The 4 T cell receptor beta chains below all came from one sample that was sequenced in a study of breast tumors, draining lymph nodes, adjacent tissues. The lymph nodes were axillary draining lymph nodes from breast cancer patients. TCRdb independently ran MiXCR on the multiplex PCR reads; one entry per CDR3 protein. The sample holds about 180,000 distinct CDR3 sequences, 30% to 35% seen once. The sequencing sample was made of axillary lymph node tissue. The receptors were gathered from a female donor with breast cancer. Some clones in this sample may be carry-over from other donors' samples.

This clonotype was detected ten times or more. The chain combines TRBV7-3 with TRBJ1-2; a weak D match, TRBD1 (5 bases). The CDR3 runs 13 residues. Germline values: CDR1 SGHTA, CDR2 FQGTGA. The ends were cut back, 0 bases at V and 8 bases at J, with 10 bases in the middle. Here the CDR3 DNA reads TGTGCCAGCAGCTTAACCCCGGGGGTGGGCTACACCTTC. Amino acid sequence: CASSLTPGVGYTF.

This clonotype turned up a few times. Being one base from a much bigger clone, this may be a read error. V usage is TRBV20-1 and J usage is TRBJ2-1; D is ambiguous. The CDR3 length is 11 residues. Germline CDR1 and CDR2: DFQATT and SNEGSKA (reference sequence). V lost 1 base, J lost 5 bases, and 3 bases lay in between. The DNA of the CDR3 is TGCAGTGCTAGAGGACACAATGAGCAGTTCTTC. Translated, it gives CSARGHNEQFF.

This clonotype was recorded a few times. This may come from a read error, since a much larger clone is one base off. This chain links TRBV11-3 with TRBJ2-3; 15 bases are shared with TRBD2. The CDR3 sequence is 17 residues long. Germline-derived CDR1 and CDR2 are SGHNT and YENEEA. CDR3 nucleotides: TGTGCCAGCAGCCCTGGGACTAGCGGGAGGATCTCAGATACGCCGTATTTT. Its protein is CASSPGTSGRISDTPYF.

This clonotype was picked up many times. The J gene is TRBJ2-5, the V gene TRBV2; D perhaps matches TRBD2 (5 bases). V lost 0 bases, J lost 5 bases, and 7 bases lay in between. CDR3 length: 13 amino acids. Germline V gene sequence: CDR1 SNHLY, CDR2 FYNNEI. The CDR3 region has the DNA TGTGCCAGCAGTGAAGCAAGGAGGGAGACCCAGTACTTC. Translated: CASSEARRETQYF.